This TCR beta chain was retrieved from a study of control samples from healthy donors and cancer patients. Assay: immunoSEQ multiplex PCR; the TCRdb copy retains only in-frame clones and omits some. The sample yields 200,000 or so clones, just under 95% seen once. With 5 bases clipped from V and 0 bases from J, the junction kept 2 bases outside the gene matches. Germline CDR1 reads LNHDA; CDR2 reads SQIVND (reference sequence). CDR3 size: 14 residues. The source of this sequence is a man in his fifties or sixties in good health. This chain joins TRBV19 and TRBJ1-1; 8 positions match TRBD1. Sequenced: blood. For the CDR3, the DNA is TGTGCCAGTAGTCCACAGGGGGTGAACACTGAAGCTTTCTTT. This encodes CASSPQGVNTEAFF.